These 15 T cell receptor beta chains originate from one sample sequenced in a study of blood T cells in healthy people across ages. The authors ran a second PCR of roughly 6 to 12 cycles using a sample-barcoded 5' primer and a J-beta primer mix. TCRdb fed the 5' RACE reads into MiXCR, producing one record per CDR3 protein. In the table there are around 700,000 distinct CDR3 sequences, around 25% of which are singletons. These same records also appear under a second study, on T cells of mothers and their children.

The sequenced sample was blood. The receptor source for this set is a boy under 18 in good health.

V usage is TRBV6-2 or TRBV6-3 and J usage is TRBJ2-1, with 7 bases lining up with TRBD2. Germline CDR1 and CDR2: MNHEY and SVGEGT. V gave up 1 base and J gave up 2 bases; unmatched junction bases: 5. This CDR3 is built from 16 residues. CDR3 DNA sequence: TGTGCCAGCAGTTACTTACTAGCGTACACCTACAATGAGCAGTTCTTC. It yields the protein CASSYLLAYTYNEQFF.

The chain joins TRBV10-3 to TRBJ2-7, with 7 positions matching TRBD2. CDR3 size: 12 residues. Per the germline V gene, CDR1 is ENHRY and CDR2 is SYGVKD. V was clipped by 5 bases and J by 6 bases; unmatched bases: 4. The CDR3 sequence: CAISPSGTEQYF. The CDR3 DNA reads as TGTGCCATCAGTCCCAGCGGGACCGAGCAGTACTTC.

This clonotype was counted between two and nine times. The chain has TRBV7-9 and TRBJ1-4; the match to TRBD1 covers 10 bases. The CDR3 sequence is 17 residues long. Germline V gene lookup returns CDR1 SEHNR and CDR2 FQNEAQ (reference sequence). V lost 5 bases and J lost 3; bases outside the gene matches: 9. DNA of the CDR3: TGTGCCAGCAGCCGGGCGGGACAGGGGAGATCTAATGAAAAACTGTTTTTT. Amino acid sequence: CASSRAGQGRSNEKLFF.

A few counts support this clonotype. J is TRBJ1-2 and V is TRBV24-1; perhaps TRBD1 as D (5 bases). This CDR3 is built from 13 residues. Germline V lookup: CDR1 KGHDR, CDR2 SFDVKD. Trimming cost V 5 bases and J 0 bases, with 6 bases left between them. Here the CDR3 DNA reads TGTGCCACCAGTGGGGGCCCTAACTATGGCTACACCTTC. This codes for CATSGGPNYGYTF.

J is TRBJ2-2 and V is TRBV7-8; TRBD1 agrees at 9 bases. The CDR3 runs to 15 residues. Germline V gives CDR1 SGHVS, CDR2 FQNEAQ. V was pared by 5 bases and J by 7 bases, with 8 bases of the junction left unmatched. CDR3: CASSKQGAMLGELFF. The CDR3 DNA follows: TGTGCCAGCAGCAAACAGGGGGCGATGCTCGGGGAGCTGTTTTTT.

The chain combines TRBV6-1 with TRBJ2-5; D might be TRBD1 (6 bases). Germline V gene data show CDR1 as MNHNS and CDR2 as SASEGT. Trimming cost V 3 bases and J 5 bases, with 16 bases left between them. The CDR3 extends over 15 amino acids. The CDR3 loop is CASSDSTGLWETQYF. The CDR3 nucleotides read TGTGCCAGCAGTGATTCCACAGGGCTCTGGGAGACCCAGTACTTC.

V gene TRBV6-2 or TRBV6-3 combines with J gene TRBJ2-4; D is ambiguous. Trimming left V 6 bases short and J 7 bases short, with 13 bases between. Germline CDR1 and CDR2: MNHEY and SVGEGT. The CDR3 length is 13 residues. The CDR3 DNA is TGTGCCAGCAGAGACTCCACCGTGAACATTCAGTACTTC. Translated, it gives CASRDSTVNIQYF.

This clonotype appeared a single time. The rearrangement uses TRBV7-9 and TRBJ2-7, with a tentative D call TRBD2 (5 bases). CDR3 length equals 14 residues. Per germline, CDR1 SEHNR and CDR2 FQNEAQ (reference sequence). Trimming pared 5 bases from V and 7 bases from J, leaving 18 bases between. Written as DNA, the CDR3 is TGTGCCAGCAGCCCCTCGTCCGGGATGGGTGAGCAGTACTTC. Protein product: CASSPSSGMGEQYF.

This clonotype was observed many times. This chain joins TRBV20-1 and TRBJ2-3; D is ambiguous. V dropped 1 base and J dropped 6 bases, with 8 bases sitting between them. The CDR3 extends over 12 amino acids. Per the germline V gene, CDR1 is DFQATT and CDR2 is SNEGSKA (reference sequence). The DNA for the CDR3 is TGCAGTGCTAGAGCTGAGTTGGATACGCAGTATTTT. Translated, it gives CSARAELDTQYF.

This clonotype turned up a few times. The V gene is TRBV27, the J gene TRBJ2-1; tentatively, D is TRBD2 (6 bases). Germline V gives CDR1 MNHEY, CDR2 SMNVEV (reference sequence). Trimming took 8 bases from V and 6 from J, leaving 17 bases between them. The CDR3 runs 14 residues. CDR3 sequence reads: CASGSGLLSNEQFF. The CDR3 region has the DNA TGTGCCAGCGGTTCGGGACTCCTATCCAATGAGCAGTTCTTC.

The genes are TRBV11-2 and TRBJ2-5; unclear D gene. Trimming pared 6 bases from V and 0 bases from J, leaving 11 bases between. Germline V CDR1 and CDR2: SGHAT, FQNNGV. This CDR3 comprises 14 residues. CDR3 bases: TGTGCCAGCAGTTTCACTTTGTACCAAGAGACCCAGTACTTC. Translated: CASSFTLYQETQYF. The whole variable domain, remainder taken from reference TRBV11-2 and TRBJ2-5, is EAGVAQSPRYKIIEKRQSVAFWCNPISGHATLYWYQQILGQGPKLLIQFQNNGVVDDSQLPKDRFSAERLKGVDSTLKIQPAKLEDSAVYLCASSFTLYQETQYFGPGTRLLVL.

The V and J genes are TRBV12-3 or TRBV12-4 and TRBJ2-3; TRBD1 aligns across 8 bases. Unmatched junction bases numbered 12, after V lost 5 bases and J lost 2 bases. CDR3 length: 17 amino acids. CDR3 residues: CASSRINRGILTDTQYF. In DNA form, the CDR3 reads TGTGCCAGCAGTCGGATAAACAGGGGGATACTCACAGATACGCAGTATTTT.

This clonotype was counted a few times. This sequence joins TRBV2 and TRBJ2-6; unclear D gene. The CDR3 consists of 15 residues. V dropped 8 bases and J dropped 4 bases, with 15 bases sitting between them. CDR1 is SNHLY, CDR2 FYNNEI, per germline. The CDR3 region has the DNA TGTGCCAGCGGCCAAGACCTGTCCGGGGCCAACGTCCTGACTTTC. Its protein is CASGQDLSGANVLTF.

In its sample, this clonotype was seen a few times. The J gene is TRBJ2-3, the V gene TRBV10-3, with 12 bases lining up with TRBD1. J lost 0 bases, V lost 0 bases, and 1 base had no gene match. In germline, CDR1 is ENHRY, CDR2 SYGVKD. This CDR3 comprises 17 residues. The CDR3 region is CAISESGTGGSTDTQYF. The CDR3 nucleotides read TGTGCCATCAGTGAGTCTGGGACAGGGGGCAGCACAGATACGCAGTATTTT.

This clonotype was observed a few times. The CDR3 region has the DNA TGTGCCAGCAGCTCGGGACAGGTATTAGAGACCCAGTACTTC. Its translation: CASSSGQVLETQYF. The chain uses TRBV11-2 and TRBJ2-5, with 8 bases lining up with TRBD1. V shed 4 bases, J shed 4 bases, and the junction held 5 bases outside the gene matches. CDR1 and CDR2 (germline): SGHAT, FQNNGV. The CDR3 length is 14 residues.